Included here is one T cell receptor (beta chain) sequence, with context. This sample was taken from a study of somatic mutations in cytotoxic T cells in rheumatoid arthritis. The method was immunoSEQ multiplex PCR; TCRdb's version includes in-frame clones alone and lacks a portion of them. Of around 20,000 clones listed, approximately 82% are singletons. Germline V gene data show CDR1 as SGHNT and CDR2 as YENEEA. This CDR3 is built from 15 residues. V lost 1 base to trimming and J lost 7 bases, with 14 bases between them. This TCR was sampled from an adult with rheumatoid arthritis. This chain connects TRBV11-3 to TRBJ2-1; D perhaps matches TRBD2 (5 bases). The sequenced material came from CD8+ T cells sorted from blood. The CDR3 nucleotides read TGTGCCAGCAGCTTAGTAGCGAGTGTGGGGAATGAGCAGTTCTTC. This encodes CASSLVASVGNEQFF.